This passage covers 26 T cell receptor beta chains from one sample sequenced in a study of blood T cell repertoires in COVID-19. Sequencing used immunoSEQ multiplex PCR; TCRdb keeps in-frame clones, though not all of them. The table includes about 270,000 clones, 80% to 90% detected once. Source material: peripheral blood. The receptors were sampled from a woman aged 70-85 years with acute or convalescent COVID-19.

This rearrangement joins TRBV15 to TRBJ1-3; 7 bases are a match to TRBD1. The V gene's germline CDR1 is LNHNV and CDR2 YYDKDF (reference sequence). Losses at the gene ends were 3 bases for V and 0 bases for J; bases not matched to a gene: 2. This CDR3 has 15 amino acids. CDR3 loop: CATSSDRASGNTIYF. CDR3 in DNA: TGTGCCACCAGCAGCGACAGGGCCTCTGGAAACACCATATATTTT.

The table lists this clone with a few counts. This sequence joins TRBV9 and TRBJ2-2; D is uncertain. The CDR3 totals 13 residues. CDR1 SGDLS and CDR2 YYNGEE come from the germline V gene. V was cut by 5 bases and J by 4 bases, with 9 bases left in between. CDR3 sequence reads: CASSRLVTGELFF. The CDR3 DNA follows: TGTGCCAGCAGTCGTCTCGTCACCGGGGAGCTGTTTTTT.

J is TRBJ2-7 and V is TRBV19; D is undetermined. The CDR3 has 14 amino acids. The V end was cut by 6 bases, the J end by 0 bases, with 12 bases between. The germline V gene encodes CDR1 LNHDA and CDR2 SQIVND (reference sequence). For the CDR3, the DNA is TGTGCCAGTAGGGGCTCCTTACCCTCCTACGAGCAGTACTTC. It yields the protein CASRGSLPSYEQYF. Full variable domain (rest looked up from reference TRBV19 and TRBJ2-7): DGGITQSPKYLFRKEGQNVTLSCEQNLNHDAMYWYRQDPGQGLRLIYYSQIVNDFQKGDIAEGYSVSREKKESFPLTVTSAQKNPTAFYLCASRGSLPSYEQYFGPGTRLTVT.

This sequence joins TRBV12-3 or TRBV12-4 and TRBJ1-6; D not resolved. V was clipped by 4 bases and J by 7 bases, with 8 bases between them. There are 13 residues in the CDR3. The CDR3 loop is CASSYAANSPLHF. CDR3 sequence (DNA): TGTGCCAGCAGTTACGCGGCAAATTCACCCCTCCACTTT.

This chain connects TRBV5-1 to TRBJ2-3; 10 nucleotides align to TRBD2. After removal of 3 bases from V and 4 bases from J, the junction contained 8 bases not matched to a gene. Germline V lookup: CDR1 SGHRS, CDR2 YFSETQ. CDR3 length equals 16 residues. This chain's CDR3 is CASSWSGGAVADTQYF. DNA for the CDR3: TGCGCCAGCAGCTGGAGCGGGGGGGCGGTCGCAGATACGCAGTATTTT.

The rearrangement joins TRBV3-1 (or the pseudogene TRBV3-2) to TRBJ2-2, with unresolved D. The germline CDR1 and CDR2 sequences are LGHDT and YNNKEL (reference sequence). With 4 bases removed from V and 6 bases from J, the gap between germline ends came to 9 bases. This CDR3 has 13 amino acids. CDR3: CASSPLWPGELFF. CDR3 sequence (DNA): TGTGCCAGCAGCCCTCTCTGGCCCGGGGAGCTGTTTTTT.

There are a few counts of this clone. The CDR3 spells CSVDGLSETQYF. In DNA, the CDR3 is TGCAGCGTTGATGGACTGTCGGAGACCCAGTACTTC. The chain is built from TRBV29-1 and TRBJ2-5; TRBD2 might be the D (5 bases). The CDR3 spans 12 residues. V was clipped by 3 bases and J by 5 bases, with 10 bases between them. Germline CDR1 SQVTM, CDR2 ANQGSEA.

The V call is TRBV7-9, the J call TRBJ2-7; the D is unclear. Germline V gene lookup returns CDR1 SEHNR and CDR2 FQNEAQ (reference sequence). Trimming left V 6 bases short and J 0 bases short, with 15 bases between. There are 15 residues in the CDR3. CDR3 amino acids: CASSSAGGNSYEQYF. CDR3 bases: TGTGCCAGCAGTTCCGCCGGCGGTAACTCCTACGAGCAGTACTTC.

The chain combines TRBV19 with TRBJ2-2; D is possibly TRBD2 (5 bases). This CDR3 is built from 14 residues. Germline assignment: CDR1 LNHDA and CDR2 SQIVND (reference sequence). With 6 bases removed from V and 2 bases from J, the gap between germline ends came to 10 bases. DNA of the CDR3: TGTGCCAGTAGATCGGGATTCAACACCGGGGAGCTGTTTTTT. Protein: CASRSGFNTGELFF.

J is TRBJ1-2 and V is TRBV5-6; 8 positions match TRBD1. Germline V gene data show CDR1 as SGHDT and CDR2 as YYEEEE. Trimming cost V 2 bases and J 5 bases; bases outside gene matches: 8. The length of the CDR3 is 15 residues. CDR3 nucleotides: TGTGCCAGCAGCTTTGGGACAGGAGGACCGTATGGCTACACCTTC. Its protein product is CASSFGTGGPYGYTF.

V gene TRBV5-6 combines with J gene TRBJ2-1; D is perhaps TRBD2 (6 bases). In germline, CDR1 is SGHDT, CDR2 YYEEEE. This CDR3 has 14 amino acids. V lost 4 bases, J lost 10 bases, and 18 bases lay in between. Written as DNA, the CDR3 is TGTGCCAGCAGCCCTTCACGGGGGAAATTCGAGCAGTTCTTC. It encodes CASSPSRGKFEQFF.

A few counts support this clone. The chain couples TRBV5-1 to TRBJ2-1, with D unresolved. CDR3 length equals 13 residues. The germline CDR1 and CDR2 sequences are SGHRS and YFSETQ. V dropped 5 bases and J dropped 0 bases, with 6 bases sitting between them. CDR3 protein: CASSPSSYNEQFF. The CDR3 coding sequence is TGCGCCAGCAGTCCCAGCTCCTACAATGAGCAGTTCTTC.

This clone showed up just once. This chain joins TRBV27 and TRBJ1-1; D possibly corresponds to TRBD1 (5 bases). V lost 4 bases, J lost 2 bases, and 11 bases lay in between. Germline values: CDR1 MNHEY, CDR2 SMNVEV (reference sequence). The CDR3 has 14 residues. The CDR3 region has the DNA TGTGCCAGCAGTTCCCGACAGTCTAACACTGAAGCTTTCTTT. This translates into CASSSRQSNTEAFF.

J is TRBJ2-3 and V is TRBV11-3; weak D call: TRBD2 (5 bases). This CDR3 is 13 amino acids long. The germline V gene has CDR1 SGHNT and CDR2 YENEEA. V lost 2 bases, J lost 6 bases, and 9 bases lay in between. Written as DNA, the CDR3 is TGTGCCAGCAGCTTACTATCGGGGGATACGCAGTATTTT. It codes for CASSLLSGDTQYF. The complete variable domain, with remaining parts taken from reference TRBV11-3 and TRBJ2-3, reads EAGVVQSPRYKIIEKKQPVAFWCNPISGHNTLYWYLQNLGQGPELLIRYENEEAVDDSQLPKDRFSAERLKGVDSTLKIQPAELGDSAVYLCASSLLSGDTQYFGPGTRLTVL.

The V call is TRBV5-3, the J call TRBJ1-1; 7 positions match TRBD1. TRBV5-3 is an open reading frame whose function is uncertain. Losses at the gene ends were 8 bases for V and 0 bases for J; bases not matched to a gene: 16. The CDR3 consists of 17 residues. CDR3 amino acids: CARSTPPGQNMNTEAFF. Here the CDR3 DNA reads TGTGCCAGGAGTACGCCTCCGGGACAGAACATGAACACTGAAGCTTTCTTT.

The chain joins TRBV6-5 to TRBJ2-7; D not resolved. This CDR3 region has 12 residues. Germline CDR1 MNHEY, CDR2 SVGAGI. Trimming shortened V by 8 bases and J by 2 bases, and 10 bases separated the two germline ends. For the CDR3, the DNA is TGTGCCAGCGATGAGAAACCCTACGAGCAGTACTTC. Its translation is CASDEKPYEQYF.

The chain links TRBV6-5 to TRBJ1-5; the D gene is possibly TRBD1 (5 bases). Germline-derived CDR1 and CDR2 are MNHEY and SVGAGI. V was pared by 0 bases and J by 9 bases, with 6 bases between. The CDR3 contains 12 residues. The CDR3 reads CASSYSRGPQHF. The CDR3 coding sequence is TGTGCCAGCAGTTACTCTAGGGGGCCCCAGCATTTT.

The chain carries TRBV5-4 and TRBJ1-1; 8 positions agree with TRBD1. The CDR3 contains 13 residues. J gave up 7 bases and V 5 bases, and 7 bases lay outside the gene matches. Germline lookup yields CDR1 SGHNT and CDR2 YYREEE (reference sequence). The CDR3 DNA sequence: TGTGCCAGCAGTCGTGGACAGGGAGTTGAAGCTTTCTTT. Amino acid sequence: CASSRGQGVEAFF.

This chain connects TRBV3-1 (or the pseudogene TRBV3-2) to TRBJ2-3; the match to TRBD1 covers 9 bases. Germline CDR1 LGHDT, CDR2 YNNKEL (reference sequence). This CDR3 is 17 amino acids long. V trimming: 4 bases; J trimming: 5 bases; junction bases outside the gene matches: 13. This CDR3 reads CASSREGSGTGRDTQYF. CDR3 DNA sequence: TGTGCCAGCAGCCGAGAGGGATCCGGGACAGGGAGAGATACGCAGTATTTT.

The V and J genes are TRBV5-4 and TRBJ1-3, with a possible D match to TRBD1 (6 bases). Looked up from germline, CDR1 is SGHNT and CDR2 is YYREEE (reference sequence). The CDR3 is made up of 15 amino acids. Trimming removed 3 bases at V and 0 bases at J, with 10 bases between. The CDR3 nucleotides are TGTGCCAGCAGCTCACAGGGAAGCTCTGGAAACACCATATATTTT. It codes for CASSSQGSSGNTIYF.

J is TRBJ2-3 and V is TRBV5-6, with TRBD1 as a possible D gene (5 bases). The germline gives CDR1 SGHDT, CDR2 YYEEEE. The CDR3 is 16 amino acids. V dropped 3 bases and J dropped 0 bases, with 14 bases sitting between them. CDR3 nucleotide sequence: TGTGCCAGCAGCTACCGACAGCCATTTAGCACAGATACGCAGTATTTT. The encoded protein is CASSYRQPFSTDTQYF.

CDR3 loop: CAIQNLLPSGANVLTF. The DNA of the CDR3 is TGCGCCATACAGAACCTTTTACCCTCTGGGGCCAACGTCCTGACTTTC. This rearrangement joins TRBV10-2 to TRBJ2-6, with D uncertain. There are 16 residues in the CDR3. Trimming left V 10 bases short and J 0 bases short, with 16 bases between. Germline CDR1 and CDR2: WSHSY and SAAADI.

The count of this clone is one. V usage is TRBV7-9 and J usage is TRBJ2-1, with 11 nucleotides matching TRBD2. There are 15 residues in the CDR3. Trimming at V came to 5 bases and at J to 4 bases, leaving 4 bases not matched to a gene. In germline, CDR1 is SEHNR, CDR2 FQNEAQ (reference sequence). Here the CDR3 reads CASSVASGGYNEQFF. As DNA, the CDR3 is TGTGCCAGCAGCGTCGCTAGCGGGGGGTACAATGAGCAGTTCTTC. Full variable domain (rest looked up from reference TRBV7-9 and TRBJ2-1): DTGVSQNPRHKITKRGQNVTFRCDPISEHNRLYWYRQTLGQGPEFLTYFQNEAQLEKSRLLSDRFSAERPKGSFSTLEIQRTEQGDSAMYLCASSVASGGYNEQFFGPGTRLTVL.

The genes are TRBV2 and TRBJ1-3; TRBD1 is a possible D gene (6 bases). The CDR3 is made up of 15 amino acids. V was pared by 6 bases and J by 0 bases, with 12 bases between. CDR1 SNHLY and CDR2 FYNNEI come from the germline V gene. CDR3 DNA sequence: TGTGCCAGCAGGGGTCGGACAGCCTCTGGAAACACCATATATTTT. Protein: CASRGRTASGNTIYF.

The rearrangement uses TRBV6-5 and TRBJ1-4; 8 bases match TRBD1. V shed 6 bases and J 6 bases; nucleotides not matched to a gene: 6. The CDR3 covers 14 residues. The germline gives CDR1 MNHEY, CDR2 SVGAGI. CDR3 loop: CASSRTGQDEKLFF. CDR3 nucleotide sequence: TGTGCCAGCAGCAGGACAGGGCAGGATGAAAAACTGTTTTTT.

The rearrangement joins TRBV3-1 (or the pseudogene TRBV3-2) to TRBJ1-6, with unresolved D. V lost 2 bases to trimming and J lost 7 bases, with 9 bases between them. The CDR3 spans 14 residues. Looked up from germline, CDR1 is LGHDT and CDR2 is YNNKEL (reference sequence). The DNA for the CDR3 is TGTGCCAGCAGCCAACCGTTTCAGAATTCACCCCTCCACTTT. Protein sequence: CASSQPFQNSPLHF.